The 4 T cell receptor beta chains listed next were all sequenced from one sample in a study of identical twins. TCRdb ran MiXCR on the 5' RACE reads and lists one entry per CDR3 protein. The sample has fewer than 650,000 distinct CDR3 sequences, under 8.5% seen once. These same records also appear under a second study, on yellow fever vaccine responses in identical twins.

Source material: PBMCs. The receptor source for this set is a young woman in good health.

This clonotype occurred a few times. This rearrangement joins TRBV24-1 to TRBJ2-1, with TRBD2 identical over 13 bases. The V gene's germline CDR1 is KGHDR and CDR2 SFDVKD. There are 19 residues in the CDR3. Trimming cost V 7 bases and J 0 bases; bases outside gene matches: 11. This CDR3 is CATSRGPLAGGSSYNEQFF. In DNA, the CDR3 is TGTGCCACCAGCAGGGGGCCACTAGCGGGGGGGAGCTCCTACAATGAGCAGTTCTTC.

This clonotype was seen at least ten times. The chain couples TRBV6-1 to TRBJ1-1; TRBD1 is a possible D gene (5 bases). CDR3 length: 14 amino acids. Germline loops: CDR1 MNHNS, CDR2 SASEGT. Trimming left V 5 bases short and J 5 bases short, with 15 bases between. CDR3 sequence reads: CASSRDVTGTEAFF. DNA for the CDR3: TGTGCCAGCAGTCGGGACGTAACGGGGACTGAAGCTTTCTTT.

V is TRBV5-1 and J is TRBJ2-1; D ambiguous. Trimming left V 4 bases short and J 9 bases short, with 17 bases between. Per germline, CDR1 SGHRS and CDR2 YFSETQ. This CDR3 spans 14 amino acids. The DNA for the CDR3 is TGCGCCAGCAGCCCCGACGCCCAAGTGGGTGAGCAGTTCTTC. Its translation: CASSPDAQVGEQFF.

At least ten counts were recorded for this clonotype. CDR3 region: CASAKEPEKLFF. CDR3 DNA: TGTGCCAGCGCCAAAGAGCCGGAAAAACTGTTTTTT. The chain joins TRBV2 to TRBJ1-4; D is uncertain. The CDR3 contains 12 residues. V lost 8 bases and J lost 8, with 12 bases in between. Germline loops: CDR1 SNHLY, CDR2 FYNNEI.